A single sample gave rise to the 5 T cell receptor beta chains below, sequenced in a study of T cell repertoires in cytomegalovirus infection. Using its own MiXCR run on the reads, TCRdb lists one record per CDR3 protein. The sample yields about 460,000 distinct CDR3 sequences, over 9% seen once. The sequencing input was PBMCs. The receptors here all came from a human donor in good health (CMV status not recorded). Some clones in this sample may be carry-over from other donors' samples.

This clonotype occurred many times. The chain uses TRBV27 and TRBJ2-3, with D unresolved. CDR3 length: 15 residues. The germline V gene encodes CDR1 MNHEY and CDR2 SMNVEV (reference sequence). Trimming cost V 3 bases and J 3 bases, with 13 bases left between them. CDR3 region: CASSFSVGLTDTQYF. CDR3 in DNA: TGTGCCAGCAGTTTTTCGGTTGGGCTAACAGATACGCAGTATTTT.

This clonotype was found many times. This chain joins TRBV5-1 and TRBJ2-2, with 13 bases lining up with TRBD2. From germline, CDR1 is SGHRS and CDR2 YFSETQ. The CDR3 is 16 residues long. V lost 0 bases, J lost 4 bases, and 0 bases stayed unmatched. DNA of the CDR3: TGCGCCAGCAGCTTGGGGACTAGCGGGGGCACCGGGGAGCTGTTTTTT. Residues: CASSLGTSGGTGELFF. The variable domain in full, completed from reference TRBV5-1 and TRBJ2-2, reads KAGVTQTPRYLIKTRGQQVTLSCSPISGHRSVSWYQQTPGQGLQFLFEYFSETQRNKGNFPGRFSGRQFSNSRSEMNVSTLELGDSALYLCASSLGTSGGTGELFFGEGSRLTVL.

This clonotype was counted ten times or more. The V gene is TRBV7-8, the J gene TRBJ2-1; 10 bases match TRBD2. The trim removed 7 bases at V and 8 bases at J, leaving 14 bases unmatched. Germline lookup yields CDR1 SGHVS and CDR2 FQNEAQ. The CDR3 has 16 amino acids. The CDR3 DNA follows: TGTGCCAGCACCAAAAACCCTAGCGGGAGTGGGGATGAGCAGTTCTTC. This translates into CASTKNPSGSGDEQFF.

In this sample, this clonotype turned up many times. The J gene is TRBJ2-2, the V gene TRBV27, with TRBD1 as a possible D gene (5 bases). The length of the CDR3 is 15 residues. The germline gives CDR1 MNHEY, CDR2 SMNVEV (reference sequence). Trimming took 4 bases from V and 1 from J, leaving 10 bases between them. The CDR3: CASSYYRQNTGELFF. The CDR3 bases are TGTGCCAGCAGTTACTACAGGCAGAACACCGGGGAGCTGTTTTTT.

For the CDR3, the DNA is TGCAGTGCTAGAGAGGTTGGACTCATAGCCAAAAACATTCAGTACTTC. It encodes CSAREVGLIAKNIQYF. This chain links TRBV20-1 with TRBJ2-4; TRBD2 is a possible D gene (5 bases). The germline CDR1 and CDR2 sequences are DFQATT and SNEGSKA (reference sequence). The CDR3 has 16 residues. V lost 0 bases, J lost 0 bases, and 12 bases lay in between.